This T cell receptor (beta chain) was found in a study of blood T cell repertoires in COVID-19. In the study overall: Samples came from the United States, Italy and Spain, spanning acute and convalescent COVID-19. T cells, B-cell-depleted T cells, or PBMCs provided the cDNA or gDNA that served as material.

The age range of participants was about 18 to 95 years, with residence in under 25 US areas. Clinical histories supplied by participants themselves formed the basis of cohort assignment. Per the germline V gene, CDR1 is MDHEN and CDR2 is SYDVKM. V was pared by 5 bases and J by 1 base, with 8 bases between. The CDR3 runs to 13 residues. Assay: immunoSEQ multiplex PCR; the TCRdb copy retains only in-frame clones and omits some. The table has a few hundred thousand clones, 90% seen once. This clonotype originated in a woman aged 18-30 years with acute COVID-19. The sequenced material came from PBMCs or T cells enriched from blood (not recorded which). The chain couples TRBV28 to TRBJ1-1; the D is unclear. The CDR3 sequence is CASSPPGNTEAFF. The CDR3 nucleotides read TGTGCCAGCAGTCCCCCCGGGAACACTGAAGCTTTCTTT. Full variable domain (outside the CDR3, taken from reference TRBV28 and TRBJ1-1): DVKVTQSSRYLVKRTGEKVFLECVQDMDHENMFWYRQDPGLGLRLIYFSYDVKMKEKGDIPEGYSVSREKKERFSLILESASTNQTSMYLCASSPPGNTEAFFGQGTRLTVV.